A selection of T cell receptor beta chains follows, all from one sample in a study of OX40 agonist ivuxolimab in advanced cancers. Only in-frame clones appear in the TCRdb table, and some are missing; sequencing was by immunoSEQ multiplex PCR. The sample lists more than 50,000 clones; about nine tenths were seen once. Sequenced material: CD4+ or CD8+ T cells sorted from blood, taken in a trial of the OX40 agonist ivuxolimab. The receptor source for this set is an adult with an advanced solid tumor such as melanoma, head and neck, liver or kidney cancer. CDR3s include the opening cysteine and the closing phenylalanine or tryptophan.

TRBJ2-2,15,TRBV19,CASSQLAGGTGELFF
TRBJ2-7,16,TRBV2,CASSEAPDRSGYEQYF
TRBJ2-3,16,TRBV14,CASSQASSGGADTQYF
TRBJ1-6,14,TRBV7-9,CASSSRVYNSPLHF
TRBJ1-2,12,TRBV30,CAWSSINYGYTF
TRBJ2-1,16,TRBV6-5,CASSYDLAESYNEQFF
TRBJ1-2,16,TRBV19,CVSTSAWTGANYGYTF
TRBJ1-6,17,TRBV7-8,CASSLWARDSYNSPLHF
TRBJ1-5,14,TRBV27,CASSLLGTEPPQHF
TRBJ2-6,13,TRBV19,CASMNLGANVLTF
TRBJ2-5,14,TRBV7-6,CASSLMASQETQYF
TRBJ1-2,16,TRBV5-6,CASSSTTGQINYGYTF
TRBJ1-1,15,TRBV7-9,CASSPSRGYGTEAFF
TRBJ2-1,14,TRBV9,CASSVGPGGVEQFF
TRBJ2-2,14,TRBV5-4,CASSLFSDPGELFF
TRBJ2-5,14,TRBV4-1,CASSQVSAAETQYF
TRBJ1-4,14,TRBV30,CAWTGGSLNEKLFF
TRBJ2-7,13,TRBV6-1,CASRGSPAYEQYF
TRBJ2-7,16,TRBV5-4,CASSLLGGTGSGEQYF
TRBJ1-1,16,TRBV4-1,CASSQVPGDTFTEAFF
TRBJ2-1,16,TRBV4-1,CASSQDMESRYNEQFF
TRBJ1-5,15,TRBV27,CASSLGVTGNQPQHF
TRBJ2-7,14,TRBV28,CASSLAGAIYEQYF
TRBJ1-1,13,TRBV6-1,CASTVKDGPEAFF
TRBJ1-2,13,TRBV2,CASSESGGDGYTF
TRBJ2-3,14,TRBV9,CASGPGGVTDTQYF
TRBJ2-1,14,TRBV27,CASSGISSYNEQFF
TRBJ2-2,12,TRBV29-1,CSVVQGSGELFF
TRBJ2-7,13,TRBV19,CASSMGLGYEQYF
TRBJ1-1,15,TRBV27,CASSPHPGTGTEAFF
TRBJ1-1,14,TRBV7-9,CASSLGGLGTEAFF
TRBJ2-7,14,TRBV2,CASSRDRFSYEQYF
TRBJ1-1,14,TRBV10-3,CAIRDRGLPAEAFF
TRBJ2-1,18,TRBV12-5,CASGSDSMDSSERNEQFF
TRBJ2-1,12,TRBV10-2,CASSDPTNEQFF
TRBJ1-1,13,TRBV5-4,CASSPFGNTEAFF
TRBJ1-6,14,TRBV5-1,CASSLVAGDSPLHF
TRBJ2-7,15,TRBV7-9,CASSLKSNLSYEQYF
TRBJ2-3,14,TRBV11-2,CASSLGQGTDTQYF
TRBJ2-2,11,TRBV5-1,CASSFTGELFF
TRBJ1-1,17,TRBV19,CASSPRTSDRTNTEAFF
TRBJ1-1,16,TRBV5-6,CASSLNPARGDTEAFF
TRBJ2-6,18,TRBV7-9,CASSLVWSATSGANVLTF
TRBJ2-7,11,TRBV29-1,CSVQGSYEQYF
TRBJ1-1,15,TRBV5-4,CASSQGGEWNTEAFF
TRBJ1-1,11,TRBV6-5,CASSYGIEAFF
TRBJ2-3,12,TRBV6-6,CASTLPGDTQYF
TRBJ1-1,13,TRBV11-2,CASSLELATEAFF
TRBJ1-1,15,TRBV11-2,CASSLRSFMNTEAFF
TRBJ2-7,14,TRBV5-6,CASSLRLNPYEQYF
TRBJ2-7,11,TRBV11-2,CASSLSHEQYF
TRBJ1-1,15,TRBV11-2,CASSLGRTGGTEAFF